This T cell receptor beta chain originates from a study of vaccination and CD4 T cells after COVID-19 (dated by TCRdb to between 2021 and 2023). General notes on the study: Every convalescent patient had a positive nasal swab PCR test for SARS-CoV-2, with mild disease in several patients and severe disease in one. Two doses of either the Pfizer-BioNTech BNT162b2 vaccine (n=8) or the Moderna mRNA-1273 vaccine (n=2) were administered to participants. Control cultures received a CEFX viral epitope pool as the positive control, an HIV-1 Nef peptide pool as the negative control, or no peptide. The time from the second vaccine dose to post-vaccine blood sampling had a median of roughly 72 days and ranged from about 14 to 241 days. In around nine COVID-19 convalescent patients and a handful of infection-naive healthy vaccine recipients, the spike-specific CD4+ TCR repertoire before mRNA vaccination was compared with the repertoire after mRNA vaccination. In the convalescent cohort there were six males and four females, among whom were two Hispanic individuals, seven Caucasians, two Asians and one multiracial person. For stimulating the cultures, overlapping spike peptide pools were used, derived from SARS-CoV-2 as well as from the common cold coronaviruses HCoV-NL63, HCoV-OC43 and HCoV-229E. Post-COVID blood samples were collected from convalescent patients a median of approximately 93 days after diagnosis, with a range of roughly 30 to 161 days. Study-wide conclusions, independent of this receptor: Relatively few convalescent patients were included in the study, and early timepoints after natural infection were not analyzed. The median count of SARS-CoV-2-reactive clonotypes went up from approximately 20 after infection to approximately 40 after vaccination, although the change was not significant. In convalescent patients, a median around 90% of post-vaccine SARS-CoV-2-reactive clones were detected only after vaccination, and vaccine-specific priming was suggested by this finding. In convalescent patients, nearly all vaccine-specific clones (304 of 307) were found to be mono-reactive for SARS-CoV-2 spike rather than cross-reactive with common cold coronaviruses.

Libraries were built with PCR. DNA from cultured CD4+ T cells was subjected to TCR sequencing with the Oncomine TCR Beta short-read assay at the Johns Hopkins FTIC core. The QIAamp micro DNA kit was used to extract genomic DNA from the cultured CD4+ T cells. The Oncomine TCR Beta libraries from cultured CD4+ T cells were pooled using unique dual indexes and then sequenced on an Illumina iSeq 100. Under the source paper's analysis protocol: Non-productive sequences were filtered out, and CDR3s that did not start with C, did not end with F or W, or were shorter than 7 amino acids were discarded. The MANAFEST web application was used to identify antigen-specific clonotypes by comparing peptide-stimulated wells against reference wells and other culture wells. To be called positive, a clone needed an FDR below 0.05, an odds ratio above 5, and a productive frequency above 0.1% in at least two of three replicate wells. Cross-reactive clonotypes were defined as significantly expanded in both SARS-CoV-2 spike wells and at least one common cold coronavirus spike condition. Levenshtein distances (stringdist) and unrooted phylogenetic trees (ape) in R version 3.6.1 were used to assess CDR3 homology. TCRdb passed the public sequencing reads through fastp at Q25 and MiXCR, retaining productive beta sequences. Identical CDR3 protein sequences are pooled into one entry, listed with their most common genes and DNA. For this entry, the V and J calls and clone size follow TCRdb and not the study's own pipeline. For this sample there are approximately 15,000 distinct CDR3 sequences; over 60% appear just once. The ten largest clones represent under 20% of the sample.

CDR1 and CDR2 (DFQATT, SNEGSKA) derive from the germline V gene (reference sequence). From its cysteine to its phenylalanine, the CDR3 spans 13 amino acids. The read is trimmed to its CDR3 DNA, 39 bases read in frame from base 1. The germline V and J ends show losses of 7 bases and 4 bases respectively, and no gene match explains 8 bases of the junction. The treatment or condition label for this specimen denotes: roughly 11-day PBMC culture with coronavirus spike peptide pools or control peptides (ViraFEST assay). To expand antigen-specific T cells with peptide pools and then pick out the expanded clonotypes through TCR sequencing, the study relied on the ViraFEST assay. The convalescent patients' positive SARS-CoV-2 PCR tests were from March to December 2020, which was before the Alpha, Beta and Delta variants emerged in the United States. Each well held about 2.2 million PBMCs cultured in IMDM containing approximately 5% human AB serum and approximately 9.4 IU/ml IL-2, with roughly 9.2 ug/ml peptide pools added. Half of the culture medium was replaced with fresh IL-2-containing medium on days 3 and 7. After 9 to 10 days of culture, CD4+ T cells were isolated by negative selection using the EasySep CD4+ T cell isolation kit. PBMCs were separated from whole blood using Ficoll-Paque Plus gradient centrifugation and then either used fresh or cryopreserved at -140C. In general, triplicate wells were set up for every culture condition.

A remark on this clonotype: The target of this receptor is not known. Per-nucleotide qualities are absent, and no much larger clonotype sits a single base away.

The TCR sequence derives from a human donor who had recovered from COVID-19. The specimen sequenced was CD4+ T cells from blood, cultured in vitro. The rearrangement combines TRBV20-1 with TRBJ1-1; 8 junctional bases match TRBD1. The DNA sequence follows: TGCAGTGTTCGGACAGGGCCAACCACTGAAGCTTTCTTT. This yields the protein CSVRTGPTTEAFF.